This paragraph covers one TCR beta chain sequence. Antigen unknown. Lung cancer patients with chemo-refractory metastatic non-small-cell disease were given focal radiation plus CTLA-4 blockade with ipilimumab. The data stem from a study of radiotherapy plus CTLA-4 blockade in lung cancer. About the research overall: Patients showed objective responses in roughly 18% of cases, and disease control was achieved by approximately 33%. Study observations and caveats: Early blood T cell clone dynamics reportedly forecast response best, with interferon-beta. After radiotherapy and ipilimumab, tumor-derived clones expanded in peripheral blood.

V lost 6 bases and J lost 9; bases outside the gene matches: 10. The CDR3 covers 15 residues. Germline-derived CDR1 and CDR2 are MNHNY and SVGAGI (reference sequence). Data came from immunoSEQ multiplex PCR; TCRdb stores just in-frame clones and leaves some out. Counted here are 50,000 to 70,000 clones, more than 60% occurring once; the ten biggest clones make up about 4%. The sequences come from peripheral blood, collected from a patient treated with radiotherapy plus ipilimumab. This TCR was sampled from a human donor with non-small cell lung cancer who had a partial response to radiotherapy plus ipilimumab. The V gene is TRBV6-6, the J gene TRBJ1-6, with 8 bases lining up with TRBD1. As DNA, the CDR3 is TGTGCCAGCAGGTCCGCGGACAGGGAATCTTCACCCCTCCACTTT. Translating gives CASRSADRESSPLHF.